The entry below gives a single T cell receptor (beta chain) sequence along with its context. This clone was seen a single time. Its antigen is still unknown. Base qualities are not at hand, and no much larger clone is one base apart. Collaborating institutions collected whole blood in K2EDTA tubes following their own protocols. For TCRbeta analysis, collaborators shipped samples as frozen whole blood, isolated PBMCs, or DNA extracted from either of those sample types. This sample was included in a study of blood T cell repertoires in COVID-19 (dated by TCRdb to 2018 to 2020). Regarding the complete study: The collaborator samples originated in the United States, Italy and Spain and spanned the acute and convalescent phases of COVID-19. The prospective study material was composed of cDNA or gDNA derived from T cells, B-cell-depleted T cells, or PBMCs. Subjects who had been exposed to COVID-19, were actively infected with it, or had recovered from it provided the deeply sampled blood TCRbeta repertoires that made up the dataset. The repertoires were made available in a free public database intended to serve as a resource for research on the immune response to SARS-CoV-2. The samples were drawn from two sources: the first 160 participants of the ongoing ImmuneRACE study, and approximately 1,300 subjects contributed by 6 global collaborators. Sample metadata almost always included a de-identified subject ID, COVID-19 status, age in years and sex. HLA class I and class II types, where available, came from metadata supplied by the sample provider rather than from assay-based typing.

TCRbeta CDR3 regions were amplified from genomic DNA using the immunoSEQ Assay, a bias-controlled multiplex PCR. In the paper's pipeline: Within the assay, amplification of reference gene primers was used to estimate how many nucleated cells each sample contained. To quantify the absolute abundance of each unique TCRbeta CDR3 rearrangement, sequence reads were collapsed and filtered. Productive Simpson clonality was computed per sample as the square root of Simpson's diversity index over productive rearrangements. TCRdb holds this immuneACCESS table with in-frame rearrangements only. Some clones are missing; in checked studies, unresolved V genes explain under half, and the rest has no known cause. V and J calls and clone size are as listed in that table; D and trimming were resolved from the DNA. The sample has over 55,000 clones on record, 85% to 90% of them singletons. The ten most abundant clones make up 6% to 8% of the sample.

The research as a whole found: The quantity of clinical and demographic metadata differed by source and by participant and was supplied without curation.

V loses 3 bases of germline sequence and J loses 0 bases, and the interval between the two ends is 12 bases. In the germline V gene, CDR1 corresponds to SGHNT and CDR2 to YENEEA. The CDR3 sequence holds 16 residues, the cysteine and phenylalanine included. Only CDR3 DNA remains: 48 bases, in frame from the first base. The source of this sequence is a human donor with active COVID-19. The donor label of this sample is uncertain. The sequencing input was peripheral blood. This chain is built from TRBV11-3 and TRBJ2-4; the D gene is possibly TRBD2, with 5 bases matching. The CDR3 in this case is CASSFQGAGAKNIQYF. The DNA is TGTGCCAGCAGCTTCCAAGGCGCGGGAGCCAAAAACATTCAGTACTTC.